The source of this T cell receptor (beta chain) is a study of monozygotic twins with inflammatory bowel disease. Whole-study results and caveats: The sharing of clonotypes with others was lower in IBD patients than in healthy twins, especially with disease activity.

UMIs incorporating a 6-nucleotide sample barcode were appended by means of template switching. TCRdb reprocessed the 5' RACE reads and reports one entry per CDR3 protein, with no DNA. This sample's table has approximately 330,000 distinct CDR3 sequences. A word on this clonotype: Its antigen remains unidentified.

This CDR3 spans 13 amino acids. CDR1 and CDR2 from the germline V gene are SNHLY and FYNNEI. The chain uses TRBV2 and TRBJ1-2. The sequenced material came from blood. This receptor was obtained from a human donor with ulcerative colitis or Crohn's disease, or a healthy co-twin of an affected twin (not recorded which). Here the CDR3 reads CASSPTPNYGYTF.